The 22 T cell receptor beta chains below were found in one sample sequenced in a study of PD-1 blockade in classical Hodgkin lymphoma. Libraries were prepared by immunoSEQ multiplex PCR; TCRdb keeps only in-frame clonotypes and omits some of them. In the table there are around 66,000 clones, over 75% of which are singletons. All patients experienced relapse after autologous stem cell transplantation, and brentuximab vedotin exposure was variable. The sample in question was peripheral blood mononuclear cells (PBMCs), obtained at baseline. The receptors were gathered from a human donor with classical Hodgkin lymphoma.

The chain uses TRBV30 and TRBJ1-6; D gene uncertain. Germline V lookup: CDR1 GTSNPN, CDR2 SVGIG (reference sequence). The V end lost 4 bases, the J end lost 2 bases, and 6 bases lay between the germline ends. This CDR3 comprises 13 residues. The CDR3 is CAWTVAYNSPLHF. The CDR3 nucleotides read TGTGCCTGGACTGTAGCCTATAATTCACCCCTCCACTTT.

This rearrangement joins TRBV18 to TRBJ2-3; TRBD2 agrees at 7 bases. The CDR3 extends over 16 amino acids. CDR1 and CDR2 (germline): KGHSH, LQKENI. V lost 6 bases, J lost 1 base, and 10 bases stayed unmatched. CDR3 nucleotide sequence: TGTGCCAGCTCGAGCTTACTAGCGATTGGCACAGATACGCAGTATTTT. Encoded protein: CASSSLLAIGTDTQYF.

V usage is TRBV27 and J usage is TRBJ2-3, with 11 nucleotides matching TRBD2. Germline V gives CDR1 MNHEY, CDR2 SMNVEV (reference sequence). The CDR3 length is 14 residues. Trimming at V came to 4 bases and at J to 6 bases, leaving 3 bases not matched to a gene. The CDR3 DNA reads TGTGCCAGCAGTTCAGGACTAGCGGGCGATACGCAGTATTTT. The encoded protein is CASSSGLAGDTQYF.

This clone was detected a few times. The rearrangement joins TRBV7-9 to TRBJ1-1, with a possible D match to TRBD1 (6 bases). The CDR3 is made up of 14 amino acids. Germline V CDR1 and CDR2: SEHNR, FQNEAQ (reference sequence). Trimming removed 5 bases at V and 1 base at J, with 11 bases between. Here the CDR3 reads CASSPQQGNTEAFF. The CDR3 coding sequence is TGTGCCAGCAGCCCTCAACAGGGGAACACTGAAGCTTTCTTT.

The J gene is TRBJ2-1, the V gene TRBV5-1; 9 nucleotides agree with TRBD2. Germline values: CDR1 SGHRS, CDR2 YFSETQ. V lost 4 bases and J lost 1; bases outside the gene matches: 6. CDR3 length: 16 residues. The CDR3: CASSPRSGGSYNEQFF. CDR3 coding DNA: TGCGCCAGCAGCCCCAGAAGCGGGGGGTCCTACAATGAGCAGTTCTTC.

The chain joins TRBV6-5 to TRBJ1-4, with a tentative D call TRBD1 (5 bases). Trimming removed 9 bases from V and 3 bases from J, with 11 bases in between. The CDR3 has 13 amino acids. Looked up from germline, CDR1 is MNHEY and CDR2 is SVGAGI. The CDR3 bases are TGTGCCAGTACGGGGCGGCCTAATGAAAAACTGTTTTTT. Its protein product is CASTGRPNEKLFF.

The chain has TRBV9 and TRBJ2-7; D unclear. CDR1 and CDR2 from the germline V gene are SGDLS and YYNGEE. The V end was cut by 1 base, the J end by 3 bases, with 14 bases between. This CDR3 spans 15 amino acids. The CDR3 reads CASSVTFGGGYEQYF. DNA for the CDR3: TGTGCCAGCAGCGTAACGTTCGGCGGCGGCTACGAGCAGTACTTC.

CDR3 in amino acids: CAWTIYAGPRINEQFF. In DNA, the CDR3 is TGTGCCTGGACAATTTATGCGGGCCCACGAATCAATGAGCAGTTCTTC. The chain joins TRBV30 to TRBJ2-1, with a weak D call TRBD2 (5 bases). CDR3 length: 16 residues. V dropped 4 bases and J dropped 6 bases, with 22 bases sitting between them. Germline V gene sequence: CDR1 GTSNPN, CDR2 SVGIG (reference sequence).

The chain joins TRBV5-4 to TRBJ2-7, with TRBD1 identical over 7 bases. There are 16 residues in the CDR3. Germline CDR1 is SGHNT and CDR2 is YYREEE (reference sequence). Trimming took 0 bases from V and 3 from J; bases not matched to a gene: 9. CDR3 DNA sequence: TGTGCCAGCAGCTTGGAACCTACAGGGGTGGGCTACGAGCAGTACTTC. Translating it yields CASSLEPTGVGYEQYF.

As for this clone: The germline gene is not matched at one end of the junction; a read error may be the cause. V is TRBV7-7 and J is TRBJ1-1, with a possible D match to TRBD1 (5 bases). The CDR3 covers 13 residues. Germline CDR1 SSHAT, CDR2 FNYEAQ (reference sequence). In DNA form, the CDR3 reads TGTGCTAGCAGCTTAGGGGAAGACACTGAAGCTTTCTTT. Translation: CASSLGEDTEAFF.

The gene calls are TRBV19 and TRBJ1-1, with 9 nucleotides matching TRBD1. CDR3 length equals 13 residues. With 6 bases clipped from V and 2 bases from J, the junction kept 1 base outside the gene matches. The V gene's germline CDR1 is LNHDA and CDR2 SQIVND (reference sequence). The CDR3 DNA reads TGTGCCAGTAGGGGACAGGGAAACACTGAAGCTTTCTTT. Protein: CASRGQGNTEAFF.

This clone was counted a single time. As DNA, the CDR3 is TGCGCCAGCAGTGGGACCAGGGAAGATTCACCCCTCCACTTT. Translating gives CASSGTREDSPLHF. The chain recombines TRBV10-2 with TRBJ1-6, with D maybe TRBD1 (5 bases). CDR1 and CDR2 from the germline V gene are WSHSY and SAAADI. Trimming took 4 bases from V and 8 from J, leaving 12 bases between them. The CDR3 is made up of 14 amino acids.

The chain recombines TRBV19 with TRBJ1-2; D perhaps matches TRBD1 (5 bases). The ends were cut back, 3 bases at V and 4 bases at J, with 9 bases in the middle. The CDR3 runs 13 residues. Germline CDR1 is LNHDA and CDR2 is SQIVND (reference sequence). CDR3 region: CASSMPGPYGYTF. In DNA form, the CDR3 reads TGTGCCAGTAGTATGCCGGGGCCCTATGGCTACACCTTC.

The chain carries TRBV18 and TRBJ2-7, with a weak D call TRBD1 (5 bases). The CDR3 has 13 residues. Germline V gene data show CDR1 as KGHSH and CDR2 as LQKENI. V gave up 4 bases and J gave up 3 bases, with 10 bases separating them. DNA for the CDR3: TGTGCCAGCTCACAAGGGGTCAGCTACGAGCAGTACTTC. As protein: CASSQGVSYEQYF. Full variable domain (missing parts from reference TRBV18 and TRBJ2-7): NAGVMQNPRHLVRRRGQEARLRCSPMKGHSHVYWYRQLPEEGLKFMVYLQKENIIDESGMPKERFSAEFPKEGPSILRIQQVVRGDSAAYFCASSQGVSYEQYFGPGTRLTVT.

V gene TRBV7-9 combines with J gene TRBJ2-7; 10 positions match TRBD2. Germline CDR1 SEHNR, CDR2 FQNEAQ (reference sequence). The CDR3 spans 15 residues. Losses at the gene ends were 4 bases for V and 6 bases for J; bases not matched to a gene: 9. CDR3 protein: CASSSPSGGTPEQYF. The CDR3, as DNA: TGTGCCAGCAGCTCCCCTAGCGGGGGCACCCCCGAGCAGTACTTC.

The CDR3 nucleotides read TGTGCCAGCAGTGAAGGGGGAATTAGCAATCAGCCCCAGCATTTT. Amino acid sequence: CASSEGGISNQPQHF. The chain couples TRBV6-1 to TRBJ1-5; D gene ambiguous. The CDR3 is 15 amino acids. The V gene lost 1 base and the J gene lost 0 bases, with 7 bases spanning the gap. Germline loops: CDR1 MNHNS, CDR2 SASEGT.

This sequence joins TRBV5-6 and TRBJ1-3; D not resolved. This CDR3 is built from 18 residues. Per the germline V gene, CDR1 is SGHDT and CDR2 is YYEEEE. V shed 4 bases and J shed 4 bases, with 24 bases lying between them. The CDR3 protein is CASSHITREGLYGNTIYF. CDR3 nucleotide sequence: TGTGCCAGCAGCCATATTACCCGGGAGGGCCTGTACGGAAACACCATATATTTT.

V usage is TRBV6-5 and J usage is TRBJ1-1; D unresolved. V was shortened by 7 bases and J by 0 bases, with 9 bases between the two germline ends. Germline assignment: CDR1 MNHEY and CDR2 SVGAGI. This CDR3 has 13 amino acids. CDR3 loop: CASKTPLNTEAFF. In DNA form, the CDR3 reads TGTGCCAGCAAAACCCCCCTGAACACTGAAGCTTTCTTT.

The chain uses TRBV4-1 and TRBJ2-4, with D unresolved. Germline CDR1 is MGHRA and CDR2 is YSYEKL. The CDR3 runs to 16 residues. V gave up 1 base and J gave up 0 bases, with 10 bases separating them. The CDR3, as DNA: TGCGCCAGCAGCCAAGTGGCGGTCGTAGCCAAAAACATTCAGTACTTC. As protein: CASSQVAVVAKNIQYF.

The chain carries TRBV14 and TRBJ1-1; D is uncertain. Deletions cut 4 bases from V and 5 bases from J, with 11 bases between. This CDR3 region has 13 residues. Per the germline V gene, CDR1 is SGHDN and CDR2 is FVKESK. DNA of the CDR3: TGTGCCAGCAGCCTCCTCAGTGAGACTGAAGCTTTCTTT. This encodes CASSLLSETEAFF.

The J gene is TRBJ2-2, the V gene TRBV6-5, with D unresolved. This CDR3 comprises 13 residues. The V gene lost 6 bases and the J gene lost 6 bases, with 11 bases spanning the gap. Germline V gene sequence: CDR1 MNHEY, CDR2 SVGAGI. CDR3 DNA sequence: TGTGCCAGCAGGGCCTTGTACTCCGGGGAGCTGTTTTTT. This translates into CASRALYSGELFF.

V usage is TRBV30 and J usage is TRBJ1-2; 8 positions agree with TRBD1. This CDR3 has 15 residues. V lost 0 bases to trimming and J lost 9 bases; unmatched junction nucleotides: 12. Germline V gene data show CDR1 as GTSNPN and CDR2 as SVGIG (reference sequence). CDR3 loop: CAWSVGSAGGASYTF. CDR3 DNA sequence: TGTGCCTGGAGTGTAGGGTCGGCAGGGGGCGCGAGCTACACCTTC.